This passage covers 17 T cell receptor beta chains from one sample sequenced in a study of blood T cell repertoires in COVID-19. This table comes from immunoSEQ multiplex PCR, and its TCRdb copy is limited to in-frame clones, with some not included. This table holds over 300,000 clones, 87% found once. Input material: PBMCs or T cells enriched from blood (not recorded which). Receptor source: a woman in her twenties or thirties who had recovered from COVID-19.

This clone was observed once. The chain recombines TRBV27 with TRBJ1-5; 7 nucleotides align to TRBD1. Germline V gene lookup returns CDR1 MNHEY and CDR2 SMNVEV (reference sequence). The CDR3 sequence is 15 residues long. The V gene end was trimmed by 1 base and the J gene end by 4 bases; junction bases not matched to a gene: 4. The CDR3, as DNA: TGTGCCAGCAGTTTATTGGGGACAGAGAATCAGCCCCAGCATTTT. It translates to CASSLLGTENQPQHF.

The chain employs TRBV27 and TRBJ2-1; 10 bases fit TRBD1. The CDR3 consists of 16 residues. Germline lookup yields CDR1 MNHEY and CDR2 SMNVEV (reference sequence). J lost 8 bases, V lost 0 bases, and 7 bases had no gene match. The CDR3 protein is CASSLSSTGGRYEQFF. CDR3 DNA: TGTGCCAGCAGTTTATCCTCGACAGGGGGCAGGTATGAGCAGTTCTTC.

In DNA, the CDR3 is TGCGCCAGCAGCCAAGATAGCCTTTCGACAGAAGCAACTAATGAAAAACTGTTTTTT. This translates into CASSQDSLSTEATNEKLFF. V usage is TRBV4-3 and J usage is TRBJ1-4, with D perhaps TRBD1 (5 bases). Trimming stripped 0 bases from V and 0 bases from J, with 17 bases between. Germline values: CDR1 LGHNA, CDR2 YSLEER. The CDR3 has 19 amino acids.

The V gene is TRBV5-1, the J gene TRBJ2-5; 13 bases are shared with TRBD2. The CDR3 contains 15 residues. V was pared by 4 bases and J by 5 bases, with 5 bases of the junction left unmatched. The germline V gene has CDR1 SGHRS and CDR2 YFSETQ. The CDR3 region has the DNA TGCGCCAGCAGCGGCGGACTAGCGGGGGTGGAGACCCAGTACTTC. Amino acid sequence: CASSGGLAGVETQYF.

This rearrangement joins TRBV2 to TRBJ2-2, with 8 nucleotides matching TRBD2. This CDR3 contains 15 residues. Trimming took 6 bases from V and 4 from J; bases not matched to a gene: 7. Germline lookup yields CDR1 SNHLY and CDR2 FYNNEI. The CDR3 region has the DNA TGTGCCAGCAGCGCTAGCGGGTGGAGCACCGGGGAGCTGTTTTTT. This codes for CASSASGWSTGELFF. Full variable domain (remainder filled in from reference TRBV2 and TRBJ2-2): EPEVTQTPSHQVTQMGQEVILRCVPISNHLYFYWYRQILGQKVEFLVSFYNNEISEKSEIFDDQFSVERPDGSNFTLKIRSTKLEDSAMYFCASSASGWSTGELFFGEGSRLTVL.

The chain has TRBV19 and TRBJ2-7; TRBD1 matches 7 bases. The CDR3 extends over 14 amino acids. V gave up 5 bases and J gave up 5 bases; unmatched junction bases: 9. The germline V gene encodes CDR1 LNHDA and CDR2 SQIVND (reference sequence). The CDR3 DNA sequence: TGTGCCAGTAGTGCAGGGACAGTTCTCGACGAGCAGTACTTC. Amino acid sequence: CASSAGTVLDEQYF.

V gene TRBV19 combines with J gene TRBJ1-6; 9 nucleotides align to TRBD1. The CDR3 has 16 amino acids. The germline V gene encodes CDR1 LNHDA and CDR2 SQIVND (reference sequence). The V gene end was trimmed by 7 bases and the J gene end by 7 bases; junction bases not matched to a gene: 11. CDR3 nucleotides: TGTGCCAGTACCCCAGGGGTGGACAGGGGAAATTCACCCCTCCACTTT. This translates into CASTPGVDRGNSPLHF.

The DNA of the CDR3 is TGCGCCAGCAGCCGTATACAACTGAGGACAGGGGCTGAGAGTTCCTACGAGCAGTACTTC. Translation gives CASSRIQLRTGAESSYEQYF. This chain links TRBV4-1 with TRBJ2-7; 9 nucleotides match TRBD1. The CDR3 contains 20 residues. Germline CDR1 is MGHRA and CDR2 is YSYEKL. Losses at the gene ends were 4 bases for V and 1 base for J; bases not matched to a gene: 20.

A single count supports this clone. The V and J genes are TRBV30 and TRBJ1-5; D unresolved. The CDR3 has 13 amino acids. Germline-derived CDR1 and CDR2 are GTSNPN and SVGIG (reference sequence). V gave up 1 base and J gave up 6 bases, with 10 bases separating them. CDR3 region: CAWSGAPGQPQHF. CDR3 nucleotide sequence: TGTGCCTGGAGTGGTGCACCGGGTCAGCCCCAGCATTTT.

This clone was seen once. The V call is TRBV18, the J call TRBJ1-5; TRBD1 agrees at 7 bases. V dropped 6 bases and J dropped 4; count of bases not matched to a gene: 3. Germline CDR1 and CDR2: KGHSH and LQKENI. The CDR3 contains 13 residues. For the CDR3, the DNA is TGTGCCAGCTCCCTGGACAGGAATCAGCCCCAGCATTTT. Translation gives CASSLDRNQPQHF.

V gene TRBV5-1 combines with J gene TRBJ2-2, with TRBD1 matching 8 bases. CDR1 is SGHRS and CDR2 is YFSETQ in the germline V gene. V lost 4 bases, J lost 6 bases, and 8 bases stayed unmatched. CDR3 length: 15 amino acids. In DNA form, the CDR3 reads TGCGCCAGCAGCCTCCGGGACAGGTCGCCCGGGGAGCTGTTTTTT. This codes for CASSLRDRSPGELFF.

The J gene is TRBJ1-2, the V gene TRBV2; D is unresolved. Germline V gene sequence: CDR1 SNHLY, CDR2 FYNNEI. The CDR3 consists of 13 residues. The ends were cut back, 6 bases at V and 2 bases at J, with 10 bases in the middle. The DNA for the CDR3 is TGTGCCAGCAGGCCCGACACGAACTATGGCTACACCTTC. Protein: CASRPDTNYGYTF.

The chain is built from TRBV4-2 and TRBJ2-7; TRBD2 might be the D (5 bases). The V end lost 1 base, the J end lost 2 bases, and 9 bases lay between the germline ends. CDR1 LGHNA and CDR2 YNFKEQ come from the germline V gene. The CDR3 contains 14 residues. CDR3 amino acids: CASSQGVGAYEQYF. DNA for the CDR3: TGTGCCAGCAGCCAAGGAGTGGGAGCCTACGAGCAGTACTTC.

This sequence joins TRBV5-6 and TRBJ1-2; D call uncertain. Trimming removed 0 bases at V and 3 bases at J, with 12 bases between. CDR3 length equals 15 residues. Germline CDR1 and CDR2: SGHDT and YYEEEE. CDR3 region: CASSLAGRRDYGYTF. For the CDR3, the DNA is TGTGCCAGCAGCTTGGCTGGACGGAGGGACTATGGCTACACCTTC.

The chain recombines TRBV5-4 with TRBJ2-7; TRBD1 matches 8 bases. V lost 4 bases to trimming and J lost 3 bases; unmatched junction nucleotides: 6. The germline V gene encodes CDR1 SGHNT and CDR2 YYREEE (reference sequence). This CDR3 is built from 14 residues. The CDR3: CASSGKTGDYEQYF. The CDR3, as DNA: TGTGCCAGCAGCGGAAAGACAGGGGACTACGAGCAGTACTTC.

The J gene is TRBJ2-7, the V gene TRBV19; 10 bases match TRBD1. The CDR3 totals 15 residues. Germline values: CDR1 LNHDA, CDR2 SQIVND (reference sequence). Trimming at V came to 3 bases and at J to 4 bases, leaving 6 bases not matched to a gene. The DNA of the CDR3 is TGTGCCAGTAGTATTGAGACAGGGGGCAATTACGAGCAGTACTTC. Amino acids: CASSIETGGNYEQYF.

This clone occurred a few times. V is TRBV5-1 and J is TRBJ1-2; 8 bases align to TRBD1. The V and J ends lost 1 base and 6 bases, in that order; junction bases with no gene match: 5. Germline CDR1 and CDR2: SGHRS and YFSETQ. This CDR3 region has 14 residues. The CDR3 loop is CASSLMQTGDGYTF. The CDR3 DNA reads TGCGCCAGCAGCTTGATGCAGACAGGGGATGGCTACACCTTC.